Sequencing of this TCR beta chain was carried out in a study of CD8 T cells in ankylosing spondylitis. General study results and limits: Researchers reportedly found disease-linked clones significantly enriched in matched ankylosing spondylitis synovial fluid. A TCR beta motif of 7 to 9 highly homologous variants seemed to mark ankylosing spondylitis blood.

Making the TCR beta libraries involved quantitative 5'-RACE with molecular barcodes. From the 5' RACE reads, TCRdb called clonotypes with MiXCR, one entry per CDR3 protein. Among fewer than 450,000 distinct CDR3 sequences listed, 17% were seen once. The CDR3 loop spans 15 amino acids. Germline CDR1 is SGHTA and CDR2 is FQGTGA. Between the trimmed V and J ends, which lost 1 base and 1 base, there was a span of 10 bases. This clonotype occurred many times. Its specificity is not known. The sequence was collected from a male donor with ankylosing spondylitis. The material sequenced was blood, either unsorted or a sorted T cell fraction (not recorded which). This chain uses TRBV7-3 with TRBJ1-1; TRBD1 is a possible D gene (5 bases). The CDR3 DNA reads TGTGCCAGCAGCTTAATCGGTACAGGGAACACTGAAGCTTTCTTT. Translating it yields CASSLIGTGNTEAFF.